This TCR beta chain was retrieved from a study of blood T cell repertoires in COVID-19. Study at large: Collection of acute and convalescent COVID-19 samples took place in the United States, Italy and Spain.

Clones were sequenced by immunoSEQ multiplex PCR, and TCRdb holds only the in-frame ones, with some missing. The sample carries just under 150,000 clones, approximately 84% recorded once. Germline loops: CDR1 MDHEN, CDR2 SYDVKM. This CDR3 has 15 residues. V trimming: 5 bases; J trimming: 1 base; junction bases outside the gene matches: 7. The rearrangement joins TRBV28 to TRBJ1-1; 7 bases are a match to TRBD1. Sequences were obtained from peripheral blood. The clonotype was recovered from a human donor with acute or convalescent COVID-19. The donor label of this sample is uncertain. The DNA of the CDR3 is TGTGCCAGCAGTACACCGGGACAGAGGAACACTGAAGCTTTCTTT. This encodes CASSTPGQRNTEAFF.